This entry lists 32 T cell receptor beta chains sequenced from one sample in a study of human T cells and chemical hapten exposure. TCRdb reanalysed the RACE reads using MiXCR and keeps one entry per CDR3 protein. Among roughly 64,000 distinct CDR3 sequences listed, around 10% were seen once. The time point: pre-sensitization, week 0. Treatment meaning: therapeutic diphenylcyclopropenone sensitization with weekly scalp DPC. Source: whole blood, taken in connection with sensitization to the hapten diphenylcyclopropenone (DPC). These receptors originate from a woman aged 40 to 50 with alopecia areata. Some clones in this sample may be carry-over from other donors' samples.

This chain connects TRBV6-2 or TRBV6-3 to TRBJ2-1; TRBD2 agrees at 11 bases. V gave up 5 bases and J gave up 0 bases; unmatched junction bases: 6. The length of the CDR3 is 17 residues. CDR1 and CDR2 (germline): MNHEY, SVGEGT. CDR3 residues: CASSPLGLAVSYNEQFF. CDR3 bases: TGTGCCAGCAGTCCTTTGGGACTAGCGGTCTCCTACAATGAGCAGTTCTTC.

Details on this clonotype: A much more abundant neighbour one base away suggests this may be a read error. This rearrangement joins TRBV7-2 to TRBJ2-7, with 9 nucleotides matching TRBD1. The J segment lost 2 bases and the V segment lost 9 bases, leaving 8 bases of the junction unmatched. This CDR3 has 14 residues. Germline assignment: CDR1 SGHTA and CDR2 FQGNSA. The CDR3 DNA is TGTGCCAGGAGCCCTAGACAGGGGGCCTACGAGCAGTACTTC. It encodes CARSPRQGAYEQYF.

This clonotype showed up just a few times. This rearrangement joins TRBV7-3 to TRBJ2-2; 7 nucleotides match TRBD1. CDR3 length: 17 residues. Germline-derived CDR1 and CDR2 are SGHTA and FQGTGA. J lost 0 bases, V lost 5 bases, and 9 bases had no gene match. The CDR3 DNA follows: TGTGCCAGCAGCCGCCGAGGGGGCGGATCGAACACCGGGGAGCTGTTTTTT. Its protein is CASSRRGGGSNTGELFF.

This chain links TRBV6-2 or TRBV6-3 with TRBJ2-1; 7 bases agree with TRBD2. V lost 6 bases and J lost 7; bases outside the gene matches: 21. Germline V lookup: CDR1 MNHEY, CDR2 SVGEGT. This CDR3 has 18 residues. The CDR3 DNA follows: TGTGCCAGCAGCCCCTCGTACAGACGCCGGGAGGTGAAGAATGAGCAGTTCTTC. It translates to CASSPSYRRREVKNEQFF.

This clonotype appeared many times. The chain couples TRBV6-1 to TRBJ2-2; maybe TRBD1 (5 bases). This CDR3 comprises 16 residues. Trimming took off 7 bases at V and 0 bases at J, with 15 bases between the two ends. Germline lookup yields CDR1 MNHNS and CDR2 SASEGT. As DNA, the CDR3 is TGTGCCAGCAACCCGACAGTGCCGTCGAACACCGGGGAGCTGTTTTTT. Residues: CASNPTVPSNTGELFF.

There are many counts of this clonotype. V is TRBV9 and J is TRBJ2-5, with D hard to call. The CDR3 extends over 13 amino acids. Between the trimmed V and J ends, which lost 0 bases and 2 bases, there was a span of 5 bases. Germline CDR1 reads SGDLS; CDR2 reads YYNGEE. The chain's CDR3 is CASSVATQETQYF. For the CDR3, the DNA is TGTGCCAGCAGCGTAGCCACACAAGAGACCCAGTACTTC.

The chain has TRBV7-2 and TRBJ2-7; TRBD1 matches at 7 bases. The CDR3 sequence is 14 residues long. V shed 1 base, J shed 2 bases, and the junction held 2 bases outside the gene matches. The germline gives CDR1 SGHTA, CDR2 FQGNSA. The CDR3: CASSLDRGPYEQYF. The CDR3 DNA follows: TGTGCCAGCAGCTTAGACAGGGGTCCCTACGAGCAGTACTTC.

The V gene is TRBV27, the J gene TRBJ2-7; 10 bases fit TRBD1. The germline V gene has CDR1 MNHEY and CDR2 SMNVEV (reference sequence). The J segment lost 3 bases and the V segment lost 6 bases, leaving 5 bases of the junction unmatched. The CDR3 runs 14 residues. CDR3 in DNA: TGTGCCAGCAGGCCGACAGGGGGCTTCTACGAGCAGTACTTC. This codes for CASRPTGGFYEQYF.

This clonotype was seen repeatedly, ten times or more. This chain joins TRBV19 and TRBJ1-5; D may be TRBD1 (6 bases). This CDR3 has 14 residues. Germline loops: CDR1 LNHDA, CDR2 SQIVND (reference sequence). V was shortened by 9 bases and J by 6 bases, with 18 bases between the two germline ends. CDR3 in DNA: TGTGCCAGCACCAGGGGCGGCCGGGGTCAGCCCCAGCATTTT. It is translated as CASTRGGRGQPQHF.

This clonotype showed up just a few times. The chain couples TRBV7-6 to TRBJ1-1, with 10 bases that match TRBD1. The CDR3 runs 14 residues. CDR1 is SGHVS, CDR2 FNYEAQ, per germline. V was pared by 5 bases and J by 3 bases, with 3 bases of the junction left unmatched. CDR3 nucleotides: TGTGCCAGCAGCCGGACAGGGGGGGACACTGAAGCTTTCTTT. Translated, it gives CASSRTGGDTEAFF.

In this sample, this clonotype turned up a few times. The rearrangement uses TRBV29-1 and TRBJ1-4; 7 bases line up with TRBD1. V shed 7 bases, J shed 10 bases, and the junction held 12 bases outside the gene matches. Germline-derived CDR1 and CDR2 are SQVTM and ANQGSEA. The length of the CDR3 is 13 residues. The DNA for the CDR3 is TGCAGCGGACGACAGGCGCAGGGGGGAAAACTGTTTTTT. Translation gives CSGRQAQGGKLFF. Looking up the rest from reference TRBV29-1 and TRBJ1-4 gives the full variable domain: SAVISQKPSRDICQRGTSLTIQCQVDSQVTMMFWYRQQPGQSLTLIATANQGSEATYESGFVIDKFPISRPNLTFSTLTVSNMSPEDSSIYLCSGRQAQGGKLFFGSGTQLSVL.

About this clonotype: One end of the junction fails to match germline, which may point to a read error. The chain links TRBV9 to TRBJ2-1; 12 nucleotides align to TRBD2. CDR3 length: 17 residues. The V gene's germline CDR1 is SGDLS and CDR2 YYNGEE. The CDR3: CASSTGASGRVFNEQFF. The CDR3 DNA reads TGCGCCAGCAGCACGGGGGCTAGCGGGAGGGTCTTCAATGAGCAGTTCTTC.

This clonotype was detected a few times. The gene calls are TRBV6-6 and TRBJ1-2; D might be TRBD1 (5 bases). The CDR3 has 13 residues. Trimming shortened V by 5 bases and J by 11 bases, and 18 bases separated the two germline ends. CDR1 is MNHNY, CDR2 SVGAGI, per germline (reference sequence). The chain's CDR3 is CASSPRVGDVYTF. CDR3 sequence (DNA): TGTGCCAGCAGTCCCCGAGTAGGGGACGTATACACCTTC.

This clonotype was counted a few times. The J gene is TRBJ1-5, the V gene TRBV20-1, with TRBD1 matching over 8 bases. V shed 6 bases and J 4 bases; nucleotides not matched to a gene: 11. CDR1 is DFQATT and CDR2 is SNEGSKA in the germline V gene (reference sequence). This CDR3 spans 15 amino acids. CDR3 region: CSAPGARGRNQPQHF. Written as DNA, the CDR3 is TGCAGTGCCCCTGGGGCCAGGGGGCGAAATCAGCCCCAGCATTTT.

This clonotype occurred many times. The CDR3 reads CASGLEYGHPEQFF. CDR3 coding DNA: TGTGCTAGTGGTTTGGAATACGGACACCCTGAGCAGTTCTTC. J is TRBJ2-1 and V is TRBV12-5; D perhaps matches TRBD1 (5 bases). The CDR3 has 14 residues. The germline V and J ends were trimmed by 1 base and 9 bases, with 13 bases remaining between them. Germline lookup yields CDR1 LGHNT and CDR2 FRNRAP.

This clonotype was seen more than once but under ten times. The chain joins TRBV9 to TRBJ2-5; 9 bases line up with TRBD2. The CDR3 covers 15 residues. Unmatched junction bases numbered 8, after V lost 4 bases and J lost 4 bases. Germline V CDR1 and CDR2: SGDLS, YYNGEE. Here the CDR3 DNA reads TGTGCCAGCAGCCTGCGGACTAGCGCGAGAGAGACCCAGTACTTC. Translated: CASSLRTSARETQYF.

V is TRBV28 and J is TRBJ2-7; the D call may be TRBD1 or TRBD2 (5 bases each). The CDR3 totals 12 residues. Germline values: CDR1 MDHEN, CDR2 SYDVKM. Deletions cut 11 bases from V and 2 bases from J, with 13 bases between. The CDR3 protein is CAVRDGTYEQYF. The DNA for the CDR3 is TGTGCCGTCCGGGACGGTACCTACGAGCAGTACTTC.

This clonotype was recorded a few times. J is TRBJ2-1 and V is TRBV5-1; 11 positions match TRBD2. V lost 0 bases, J lost 8 bases, and 7 bases stayed unmatched. The CDR3 is made up of 16 amino acids. In germline, CDR1 is SGHRS, CDR2 YFSETQ. CDR3 residues: CASSLAVAGGSYEQFF. DNA for the CDR3: TGCGCCAGCAGCTTGGCCGTAGCGGGAGGGAGCTATGAGCAGTTCTTC.

This clonotype was seen many times. The chain employs TRBV6-1 and TRBJ2-1; 8 positions agree with TRBD2. The germline V gene encodes CDR1 MNHNS and CDR2 SASEGT. This CDR3 is built from 16 residues. V trimming: 4 bases; J trimming: 0 bases; junction bases outside the gene matches: 5. The CDR3 DNA reads TGTGCCAGCAGTGCAAGGCTAGCGGGCTCCTACAATGAGCAGTTCTTC. It codes for CASSARLAGSYNEQFF.

The chain employs TRBV29-1 and TRBJ2-7; the D gene is possibly TRBD1 (5 bases). The V and J ends lost 5 bases and 3 bases respectively, with 5 bases between them. The length of the CDR3 is 10 residues. In germline, CDR1 is SQVTM, CDR2 ANQGSEA. Here the CDR3 reads CSVRGYEQYF. In DNA form, the CDR3 reads TGCAGCGTTAGGGGCTACGAGCAGTACTTC.

The V gene is TRBV29-1, the J gene TRBJ1-1; 10 bases are shared with TRBD1. Per the germline V gene, CDR1 is SQVTM and CDR2 is ANQGSEA. The CDR3 has 12 residues. The J segment lost 11 bases and the V segment lost 4 bases, leaving 7 bases of the junction unmatched. The CDR3 here is CSVGFRDRGAFF. The CDR3 coding sequence is TGCAGCGTTGGTTTCCGGGACAGGGGCGCTTTCTTT. The full variable domain, rest sourced from reference TRBV29-1 and TRBJ1-1, is SAVISQKPSRDICQRGTSLTIQCQVDSQVTMMFWYRQQPGQSLTLIATANQGSEATYESGFVIDKFPISRPNLTFSTLTVSNMSPEDSSIYLCSVGFRDRGAFFGQGTRLTVV.

This clonotype was counted at least ten times. The chain combines TRBV29-1 with TRBJ2-2; 7 bases line up with TRBD1. Germline V gene data show CDR1 as SQVTM and CDR2 as ANQGSEA. This CDR3 has 11 amino acids. V shed 6 bases and J 6 bases; nucleotides not matched to a gene: 1. This CDR3 reads CSVQGAGELFF. The CDR3 DNA reads as TGCAGCGTCCAGGGGGCCGGGGAGCTGTTTTTT.

There are a few counts of this clonotype. The chain carries TRBV6-5 and TRBJ1-4, with D perhaps matching TRBD1 (6 bases). Germline assignment: CDR1 MNHEY and CDR2 SVGAGI. V lost 8 bases, J lost 5 bases, and 12 bases lay in between. The length of the CDR3 is 13 residues. This CDR3 reads CASAYQGNEKLFF. The CDR3 nucleotides are TGTGCCAGCGCCTATCAGGGGAATGAAAAACTGTTTTTT.

Ten or more counts support this clonotype. J is TRBJ2-7 and V is TRBV18; TRBD2 matches 8 bases. The CDR3 has 14 residues. The V gene's germline CDR1 is KGHSH and CDR2 LQKENI. The ends lost 5 bases at V and 5 bases at J; junction bases unmatched: 8. The CDR3 here is CASSIGLAGNEQYF. The CDR3 DNA sequence: TGTGCCAGCTCAATCGGACTAGCTGGCAACGAGCAGTACTTC.

This clonotype showed up many times. The J gene is TRBJ2-7, the V gene TRBV6-6; TRBD2 aligns across 10 bases. The CDR3 totals 16 residues. J lost 2 bases, V lost 4 bases, and 8 bases had no gene match. Germline CDR1 is MNHNY and CDR2 is SVGAGI (reference sequence). CDR3 DNA sequence: TGTGCCAGCAGTTTCCAGACTAGCGGGCCCGCCTACGAGCAGTACTTC. Residues: CASSFQTSGPAYEQYF.

At least ten counts were recorded for this clonotype. The V call is TRBV5-1, the J call TRBJ2-7; TRBD1 is a possible D gene (6 bases). The germline V gene encodes CDR1 SGHRS and CDR2 YFSETQ. With 4 bases removed from V and 2 bases from J, the gap between germline ends came to 22 bases. The CDR3 extends over 17 amino acids. The CDR3 here is CASSPTGTNTRAYEQYF. CDR3 coding DNA: TGCGCCAGCAGCCCGACAGGAACGAATACCCGAGCCTACGAGCAGTACTTC.

The rearrangement uses TRBV7-9 and TRBJ2-3, with 7 bases lining up with TRBD1. CDR1 and CDR2 (germline): SEHNR, FQNEAQ (reference sequence). This CDR3 is 15 amino acids long. V trimming: 3 bases; J trimming: 0 bases; junction bases outside the gene matches: 3. The CDR3 DNA reads as TGTGCCAGCAGCTTGGTACAGGGGAGCACAGATACGCAGTATTTT. Translated, it gives CASSLVQGSTDTQYF.

In this sample, this clonotype turned up many times. The chain is built from TRBV7-9 and TRBJ2-5; 8 bases map to TRBD2. V was clipped by 4 bases and J by 3 bases; unmatched bases: 13. Germline CDR1 SEHNR, CDR2 FQNEAQ (reference sequence). This CDR3 region has 17 residues. The CDR3 nucleotides are TGTGCCAGCAGCTCCACTATGGGAGCGGGAGAAAAAGAGACCCAGTACTTC. Its translation: CASSSTMGAGEKETQYF.

The chain uses TRBV24-1 and TRBJ2-6, with unresolved D. V shed 2 bases and J shed 4 bases, with 8 bases lying between them. This CDR3 comprises 15 residues. The V gene's germline CDR1 is KGHDR and CDR2 SFDVKD. CDR3 sequence: CATSDSSPGANVLTF. CDR3 nucleotide sequence: TGTGCCACCAGTGATTCGTCCCCCGGGGCCAACGTCCTGACTTTC.

With regard to this clonotype: A much larger clone differs by one base, so this may be a read error. The CDR3, as DNA: TGTGCCGGCAGAAATACAGGATCCGGCGGCTACACCTTC. Residues: CAGRNTGSGGYTF. This rearrangement joins TRBV6-5 to TRBJ1-2, with D perhaps TRBD1 (5 bases). The CDR3 is 13 amino acids. Germline CDR1 MNHEY, CDR2 SVGAGI.

This clonotype was found a few times. J is TRBJ1-2 and V is TRBV29-1; 7 bases agree with TRBD1. The germline V gene has CDR1 SQVTM and CDR2 ANQGSEA. This CDR3 has 14 amino acids. Trimming cost V 4 bases and J 4 bases; bases outside gene matches: 9. This CDR3 is CSVVIGTEFYGYTF. The CDR3 DNA is TGCAGCGTTGTAATAGGGACAGAATTCTATGGCTACACCTTC. Supplemented by reference TRBV29-1 and TRBJ1-2, the full variable domain reads SAVISQKPSRDICQRGTSLTIQCQVDSQVTMMFWYRQQPGQSLTLIATANQGSEATYESGFVIDKFPISRPNLTFSTLTVSNMSPEDSSIYLCSVVIGTEFYGYTFGSGTRLTVV.

This clonotype has ten or more counts. The chain recombines TRBV7-9 with TRBJ1-1; D remains ambiguous. V shed 0 bases and J shed 1 base, with 12 bases lying between them. The length of the CDR3 is 16 residues. Germline lookup yields CDR1 SEHNR and CDR2 FQNEAQ (reference sequence). The CDR3 DNA sequence: TGTGCCAGCAGCTTAGCTGGTTCCCCGCAGAACACTGAAGCTTTCTTT. Translating gives CASSLAGSPQNTEAFF.